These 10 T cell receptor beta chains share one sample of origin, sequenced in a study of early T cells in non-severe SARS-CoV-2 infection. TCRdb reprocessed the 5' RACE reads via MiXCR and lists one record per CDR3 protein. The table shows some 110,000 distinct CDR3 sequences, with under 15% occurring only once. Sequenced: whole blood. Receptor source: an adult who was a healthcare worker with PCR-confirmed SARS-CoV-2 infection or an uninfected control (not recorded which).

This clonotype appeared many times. In DNA, the CDR3 is TGTGCCAGCGGAGGGGGGGGCTTCGTTGGTTCACCCCTCCACTTT. Its translation is CASGGGGFVGSPLHF. The V call is TRBV7-2, the J call TRBJ1-6, with a weak D call TRBD1 (6 bases). The germline V gene encodes CDR1 SGHTA and CDR2 FQGNSA. The CDR3 extends over 15 amino acids. The ends were cut back, 8 bases at V and 9 bases at J, with 20 bases in the middle.

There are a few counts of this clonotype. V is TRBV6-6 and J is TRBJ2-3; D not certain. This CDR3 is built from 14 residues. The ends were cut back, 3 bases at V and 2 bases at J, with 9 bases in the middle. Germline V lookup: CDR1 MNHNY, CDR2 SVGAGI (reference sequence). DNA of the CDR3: TGTGCCAGCAGTTATAACCTTAACACAGATACGCAGTATTTT. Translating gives CASSYNLNTDTQYF.

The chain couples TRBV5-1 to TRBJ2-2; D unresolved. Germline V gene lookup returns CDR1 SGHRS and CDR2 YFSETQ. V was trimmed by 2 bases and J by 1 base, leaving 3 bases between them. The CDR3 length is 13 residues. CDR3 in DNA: TGCGCCAGCAGCTTACGGAACACCGGGGAGCTGTTTTTT. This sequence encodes CASSLRNTGELFF. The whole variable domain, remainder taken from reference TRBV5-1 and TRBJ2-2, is KAGVTQTPRYLIKTRGQQVTLSCSPISGHRSVSWYQQTPGQGLQFLFEYFSETQRNKGNFPGRFSGRQFSNSRSEMNVSTLELGDSALYLCASSLRNTGELFFGEGSRLTVL.

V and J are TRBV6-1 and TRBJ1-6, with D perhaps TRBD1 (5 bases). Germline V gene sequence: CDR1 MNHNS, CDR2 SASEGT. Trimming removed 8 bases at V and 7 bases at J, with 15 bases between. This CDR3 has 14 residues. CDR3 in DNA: TGTGCCAGCGCGGGGGGGACTTGGAATTCACCCCTCCACTTT. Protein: CASAGGTWNSPLHF.

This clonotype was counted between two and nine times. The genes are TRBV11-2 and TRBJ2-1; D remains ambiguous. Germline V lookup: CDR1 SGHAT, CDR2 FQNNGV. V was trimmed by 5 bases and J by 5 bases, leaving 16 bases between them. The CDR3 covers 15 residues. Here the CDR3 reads CASSEYVRSDNEQFF. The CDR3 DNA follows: TGTGCCAGCAGCGAGTATGTTCGGTCCGACAATGAGCAGTTCTTC.

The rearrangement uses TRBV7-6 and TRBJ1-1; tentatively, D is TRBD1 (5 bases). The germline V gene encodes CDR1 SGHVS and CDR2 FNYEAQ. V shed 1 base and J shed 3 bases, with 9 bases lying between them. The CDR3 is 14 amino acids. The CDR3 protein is CASSLDGGDTEAFF. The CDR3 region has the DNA TGTGCCAGCAGCTTAGATGGGGGAGACACTGAAGCTTTCTTT.

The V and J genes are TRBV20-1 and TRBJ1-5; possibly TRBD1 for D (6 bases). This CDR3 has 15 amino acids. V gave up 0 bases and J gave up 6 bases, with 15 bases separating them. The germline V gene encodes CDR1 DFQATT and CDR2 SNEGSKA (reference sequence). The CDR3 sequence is CSARDYSQGSQPQHF. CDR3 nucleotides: TGCAGTGCTAGAGATTATTCGCAGGGGAGTCAGCCCCAGCATTTT.

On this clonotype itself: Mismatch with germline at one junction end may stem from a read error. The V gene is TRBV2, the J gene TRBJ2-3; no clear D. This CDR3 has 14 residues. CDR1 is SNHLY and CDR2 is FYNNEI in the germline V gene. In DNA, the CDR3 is TGTGCCAGCAGTGAAGGGGTAGGCACCGATACGCAGTATTTT. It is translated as CASSEGVGTDTQYF.

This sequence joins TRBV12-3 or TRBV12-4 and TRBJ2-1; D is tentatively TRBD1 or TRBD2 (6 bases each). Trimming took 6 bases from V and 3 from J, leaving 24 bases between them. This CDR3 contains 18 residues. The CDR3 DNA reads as TGTGCCAGCAGAGGGGGGCGTGGAGCCACACTTTTCTACAATGAGCAGTTCTTC. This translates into CASRGGRGATLFYNEQFF.

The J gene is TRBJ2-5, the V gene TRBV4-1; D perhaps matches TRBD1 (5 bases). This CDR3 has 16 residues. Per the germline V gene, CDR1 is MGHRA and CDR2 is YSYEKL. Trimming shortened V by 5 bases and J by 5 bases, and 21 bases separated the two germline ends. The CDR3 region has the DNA TGCGCCAGCAGCTCCTCCCACAGGAAGCTGGGGGAGACCCAGTACTTC. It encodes CASSSSHRKLGETQYF.